One sample yielded the 5 T cell receptor beta chains listed below, sequenced in a study of T cells in localized non-small cell lung cancer. Profiled with immunoSEQ multiplex PCR; TCRdb holds only in-frame clones, not every one. Of about 1,000 clones detected, around a quarter appear once; the ten largest clones hold around 9.1%. The input for sequencing was normal lung tissue next to the tumor, taken before any cancer treatment. The receptors were sampled from a woman aged 35 to 70 with stage III squamous cell lung carcinoma.

J is TRBJ2-1 and V is TRBV10-3, with 13 bases lining up with TRBD2. The CDR3 spans 16 residues. V dropped 2 bases and J dropped 3; count of bases not matched to a gene: 1. CDR1 ENHRY and CDR2 SYGVKD come from the germline V gene. CDR3 nucleotide sequence: TGTGCCATCAGTGAGGGGACTAGCGGGGTCTACAATGAGCAGTTCTTC. Amino acids: CAISEGTSGVYNEQFF.

V usage is TRBV28 and J usage is TRBJ1-6; D call uncertain. This CDR3 has 12 amino acids. Between the trimmed V and J ends, which lost 7 bases and 13 bases, there was a span of 14 bases. The germline gives CDR1 MDHEN, CDR2 SYDVKM. The CDR3 region is CASTPPRGPLHF. The CDR3 nucleotides are TGTGCCAGCACCCCCCCACGTGGGCCCCTCCACTTT. Looking up the rest from reference TRBV28 and TRBJ1-6 gives the full variable domain: DVKVTQSSRYLVKRTGEKVFLECVQDMDHENMFWYRQDPGLGLRLIYFSYDVKMKEKGDIPEGYSVSREKKERFSLILESASTNQTSMYLCASTPPRGPLHFGNGTRLTVT.

This clone turned up a few times. The CDR3 DNA sequence: TGTGCCAGCAGCGTAGCCCTAGAGATCGGGGAGCTGTTTTTT. Translated: CASSVALEIGELFF. The J gene is TRBJ2-2, the V gene TRBV9; D ambiguous. Deletions cut 0 bases from V and 7 bases from J, with 10 bases between. CDR3 length equals 14 residues. Germline V gene sequence: CDR1 SGDLS, CDR2 YYNGEE.

Judged by abundance, this clone is large (0.1 to 1%). The chain is built from TRBV25-1 and TRBJ1-3; D is perhaps TRBD1 (6 bases). This CDR3 comprises 14 residues. Trimming shortened V by 6 bases and J by 1 base, and 10 bases separated the two germline ends. Germline CDR1 and CDR2: MGHDK and SYGVNS. CDR3 sequence: CASSQGTSGNTIYF. The CDR3 DNA is TGTGCCAGCAGCCAGGGGACGTCTGGAAACACCATATATTTT. Supplemented by reference TRBV25-1 and TRBJ1-3, the full variable domain reads EADIYQTPRYLVIGTGKKITLECSQTMGHDKMYWYQQDPGMELHLIHYSYGVNSTEKGDLSSESTVSRIRTEHFPLTLESARPSHTSQYLCASSQGTSGNTIYFGEGSWLTVV.

The chain carries TRBV4-1 and TRBJ2-5; D tentatively reads TRBD1 or TRBD2 (5 bases each). Between the trimmed V and J ends, which lost 0 bases and 10 bases, there was a span of 15 bases. The CDR3 is made up of 14 amino acids. CDR1 and CDR2 from the germline V gene are MGHRA and YSYEKL. Here the CDR3 DNA reads TGCGCCAGCAGCCAAGATCTTAGTTTGGGGGTCCAGTACTTC. This gives the protein CASSQDLSLGVQYF.